The 17 T cell receptor beta chains below all came from one sample that was sequenced in a study of cytomegalovirus exposure and HLA in healthy donors. The PCR had 60 Vbeta and 13 Jbeta primers. The data were produced by immunoSEQ multiplex PCR, yet TCRdb's version contains in-frame clones alone and is incomplete. The sample contains roughly 160,000 clones, about 80% of which appear only once. The sequencing sample was made of PBMCs. These receptors all stem from a man in his thirties or forties in good health and CMV-seronegative.

J is TRBJ2-5 and V is TRBV19; TRBD1 is a possible D gene (6 bases). V was clipped by 3 bases and J by 1 base, with 12 bases between them. Germline V gene sequence: CDR1 LNHDA, CDR2 SQIVND (reference sequence). The CDR3 runs 15 residues. The CDR3 region is CASSIEGQLQETQYF. CDR3 nucleotides: TGTGCCAGTAGTATCGAGGGACAACTCCAAGAGACCCAGTACTTC.

The rearrangement joins TRBV27 to TRBJ2-1; 10 nucleotides match TRBD1. The germline CDR1 and CDR2 sequences are MNHEY and SMNVEV (reference sequence). There are 15 residues in the CDR3. J lost 4 bases, V lost 3 bases, and 3 bases had no gene match. The CDR3: CASSFGQGGYNEQFF. CDR3 nucleotide sequence: TGTGCCAGCAGTTTCGGACAGGGGGGTTACAATGAGCAGTTCTTC.

The V gene is TRBV5-5, the J gene TRBJ1-1; tentatively, D is TRBD1 (6 bases). V was shortened by 4 bases and J by 1 base, with 26 bases between the two germline ends. Per the germline V gene, CDR1 is SGHKS and CDR2 is YYEKEE (reference sequence). The CDR3 runs to 19 residues. The CDR3 region has the DNA TGTGCCAGCAGCCCAAAAAAGGACAGTGCCTACTCGGCGAACACTGAAGCTTTCTTT. Residues: CASSPKKDSAYSANTEAFF.

Comments on this clone: The junction differs from germline at one of its ends, possibly a read error. The CDR3 sequence is CASSAAGRDNTGELFF. The DNA for the CDR3 is TGTGCTAGCAGCGCCGCGGGGCGAGACAACACCGGGGAGCTGTTTTTT. The chain joins TRBV7-7 to TRBJ2-2; D might be TRBD2 (6 bases). From germline, CDR1 is SSHAT and CDR2 FNYEAQ (reference sequence). The CDR3 consists of 16 residues.

The chain links TRBV21-1 to TRBJ2-2; the table's D call, TRBD2, was not checked against the DNA. TRBV21-1 is designated a pseudogene. The length of the CDR3 is 18 residues. The CDR3 nucleotides read TGTGCCAGCAGCAAAACTAGCGGGAGGGCCGCGAACACCGGGGAGCTGTTTTTT. It specifies CASSKTSGRAANTGELFF.

The chain uses TRBV4-1 and TRBJ2-4, with D maybe TRBD2 (7 bases). CDR1 MGHRA and CDR2 YSYEKL come from the germline V gene. The V end was cut by 3 bases, the J end by 11 bases, with 23 bases between. The length of the CDR3 is 16 residues. The CDR3 reads CASSQKRGGPFDVQYF. CDR3 nucleotides: TGCGCCAGCAGCCAGAAGAGGGGGGGGCCCTTTGATGTTCAGTACTTC.

The chain combines TRBV28 with TRBJ1-5, with 7 bases lining up with TRBD1. V trimming: 5 bases; J trimming: 7 bases; junction bases outside the gene matches: 14. This CDR3 is 16 amino acids long. Germline CDR1 MDHEN, CDR2 SYDVKM. The CDR3 loop reads CASSPTIDRAYQPQHF. CDR3 sequence (DNA): TGTGCCAGCAGTCCCACCATCGACAGGGCGTACCAGCCCCAGCATTTT.

V is TRBV7-3 and J is TRBJ1-3, with unresolved D. The closer fit of TRBJ2-2 to the DNA end suggests the J call may be wrong. The V gene's germline CDR1 is SGHTA and CDR2 FQGTGA. The CDR3 is 12 residues long. For the CDR3, the DNA is TGTGCCAGCAGACGTAACACCGGGGAGCTGTTTTTT. Its protein is CASRRNTGELFF.

The genes are TRBV7-9 and TRBJ2-2; no clear D. Germline CDR1 and CDR2: SEHNR and FQNEAQ (reference sequence). Trimming left V 2 bases short and J 7 bases short, with 5 bases between. This CDR3 is 12 amino acids long. CDR3 residues: CASSLPLGELFF. The CDR3 DNA reads TGTGCCAGCAGCTTACCACTCGGGGAGCTGTTTTTT.

V gene TRBV2 combines with J gene TRBJ2-7, with 9 bases fitting TRBD1. Trimming at V came to 6 bases and at J to 4 bases, leaving 10 bases not matched to a gene. Germline-derived CDR1 and CDR2 are SNHLY and FYNNEI. There are 15 residues in the CDR3. The CDR3 nucleotides are TGTGCCAGCAGAGGACCTGTGGGACAGGGATACGAGCAGTACTTC. It codes for CASRGPVGQGYEQYF.

The V and J genes are TRBV11-2 and TRBJ1-2; possibly TRBD1 for D (6 bases). Trimming took 1 base from V and 4 from J, leaving 13 bases between them. In germline, CDR1 is SGHAT, CDR2 FQNNGV. The CDR3 covers 15 residues. The CDR3 DNA reads TGTGCCAGCAGCTTAGCAGGGGCGAACGGCTATGGCTACACCTTC. Protein: CASSLAGANGYGYTF.

The chain couples TRBV11-1 to TRBJ2-7; TRBD2 agrees at 7 bases. V shed 5 bases, J shed 4 bases, and the junction held 8 bases outside the gene matches. Germline-derived CDR1 and CDR2 are SGHAT and FQDESV (reference sequence). This CDR3 has 14 amino acids. In DNA, the CDR3 is TGTGCCAGCAGCGCTCGGGGGGATAAGTACGAGCAGTACTTC. Translation: CASSARGDKYEQYF.

The gene calls are TRBV6-5 and TRBJ2-2, with 7 bases that match TRBD1. The germline V gene encodes CDR1 MNHEY and CDR2 SVGAGI. This CDR3 is 15 amino acids long. V lost 2 bases, J lost 2 bases, and 2 bases stayed unmatched. The CDR3 spells CASSYEGANTGELFF. CDR3 bases: TGTGCCAGCAGTTACGAGGGGGCTAACACCGGGGAGCTGTTTTTT.

The chain has TRBV7-6 and TRBJ2-5; possible D gene TRBD2, 7 bases. Trimming left V 8 bases short and J 5 bases short, with 12 bases between. There are 12 residues in the CDR3. Germline V gene data show CDR1 as SGHVS and CDR2 as FNYEAQ. CDR3 in amino acids: CASGGGFETQYF. The CDR3 DNA follows: TGTGCCAGCGGCGGGGGCTTCGAGACCCAGTACTTC.

The rearrangement joins TRBV7-9 to TRBJ1-4; a weak D match, TRBD1 (5 bases). The germline CDR1 and CDR2 sequences are SEHNR and FQNEAQ (reference sequence). Between the trimmed V and J ends, which lost 1 base and 0 bases, there was a span of 9 bases. The CDR3 is 16 amino acids. CDR3 region: CASSLGQYATNEKLFF. CDR3 coding DNA: TGTGCCAGCAGCTTAGGACAGTACGCAACTAATGAAAAACTGTTTTTT.

The chain carries TRBV4-1 and TRBJ2-7; a possible D gene is TRBD2 (6 bases). Trimming shortened V by 0 bases and J by 6 bases, and 12 bases separated the two germline ends. This CDR3 spans 14 amino acids. Germline CDR1 is MGHRA and CDR2 is YSYEKL. The CDR3 DNA reads as TGCGCCAGCAGCCAAGATTCCGGGAGTCCCGAGCAGTACTTC. It yields the protein CASSQDSGSPEQYF.

V usage is TRBV28 and J usage is TRBJ2-3; 7 bases are a match to TRBD1. The CDR3 runs 12 residues. CDR1 is MDHEN and CDR2 is SYDVKM in the germline V gene. The trim removed 4 bases at V and 7 bases at J, leaving 2 bases unmatched. In nucleotides, the CDR3 is TGTGCCAGCAGTTCACAGGGGTATACGCAGTATTTT. It is translated as CASSSQGYTQYF.